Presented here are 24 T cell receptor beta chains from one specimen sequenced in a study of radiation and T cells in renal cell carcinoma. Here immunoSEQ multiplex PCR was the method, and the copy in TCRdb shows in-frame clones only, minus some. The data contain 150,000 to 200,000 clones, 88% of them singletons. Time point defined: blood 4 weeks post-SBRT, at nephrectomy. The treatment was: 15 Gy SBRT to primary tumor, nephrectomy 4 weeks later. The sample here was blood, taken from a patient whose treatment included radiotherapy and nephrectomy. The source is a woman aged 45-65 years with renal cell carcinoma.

The CDR3 is CASSLDRVNYGYTF. CDR3 DNA sequence: TGCGCCAGCAGCTTAGACAGGGTTAACTATGGCTACACCTTC. The gene calls are TRBV5-1 and TRBJ1-2; the match to TRBD1 covers 7 bases. The trim removed 2 bases at V and 1 base at J, leaving 2 bases unmatched. Germline-derived CDR1 and CDR2 are SGHRS and YFSETQ. The CDR3 extends over 14 amino acids.

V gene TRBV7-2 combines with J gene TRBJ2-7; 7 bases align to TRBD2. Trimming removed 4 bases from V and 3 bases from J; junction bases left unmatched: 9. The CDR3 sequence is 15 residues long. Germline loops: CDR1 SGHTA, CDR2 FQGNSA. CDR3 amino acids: CASSSQGGGHYEQYF. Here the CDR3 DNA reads TGTGCCAGCAGCTCTCAGGGCGGGGGTCACTACGAGCAGTACTTC. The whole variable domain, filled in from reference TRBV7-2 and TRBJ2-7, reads GAGVSQSPSNKVTEKGKDVELRCDPISGHTALYWYRQSLGQGLEFLIYFQGNSAPDKSGLPSDRFSAERTGGSVSTLTIQRTQQEDSAVYLCASSSQGGGHYEQYFGPGTRLTVT.

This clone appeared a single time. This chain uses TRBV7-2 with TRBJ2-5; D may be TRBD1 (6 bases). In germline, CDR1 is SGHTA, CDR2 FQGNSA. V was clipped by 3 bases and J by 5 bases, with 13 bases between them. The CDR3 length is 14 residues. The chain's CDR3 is CASSFPGVAETQYF. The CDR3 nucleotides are TGTGCCAGCAGCTTCCCAGGGGTGGCGGAGACCCAGTACTTC.

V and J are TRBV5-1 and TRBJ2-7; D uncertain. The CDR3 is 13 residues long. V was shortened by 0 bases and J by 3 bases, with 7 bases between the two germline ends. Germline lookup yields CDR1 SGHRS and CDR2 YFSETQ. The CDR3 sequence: CASSLDVHYEQYF. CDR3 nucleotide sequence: TGCGCCAGCAGCTTGGACGTGCACTACGAGCAGTACTTC.

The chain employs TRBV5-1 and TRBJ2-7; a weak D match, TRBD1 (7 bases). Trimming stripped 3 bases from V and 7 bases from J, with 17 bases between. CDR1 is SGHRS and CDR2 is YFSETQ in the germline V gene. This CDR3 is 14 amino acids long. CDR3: CASSSRQGGGEQYF. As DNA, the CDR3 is TGCGCCAGCAGCTCGAGACAGGGAGGAGGGGAGCAGTACTTC.

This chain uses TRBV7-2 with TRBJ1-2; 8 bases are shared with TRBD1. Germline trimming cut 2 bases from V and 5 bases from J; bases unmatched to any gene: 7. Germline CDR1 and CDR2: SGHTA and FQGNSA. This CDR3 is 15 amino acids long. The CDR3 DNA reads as TGTGCCAGCAGCTTAACCGGGACAGGACGTTATGGCTACACCTTC. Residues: CASSLTGTGRYGYTF.

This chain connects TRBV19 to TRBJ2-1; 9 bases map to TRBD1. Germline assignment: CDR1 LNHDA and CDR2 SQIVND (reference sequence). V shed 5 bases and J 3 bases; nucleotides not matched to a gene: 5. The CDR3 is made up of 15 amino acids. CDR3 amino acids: CASSQLTGGYNEQFF. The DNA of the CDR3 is TGTGCCAGTAGTCAGTTGACAGGGGGCTACAATGAGCAGTTCTTC.

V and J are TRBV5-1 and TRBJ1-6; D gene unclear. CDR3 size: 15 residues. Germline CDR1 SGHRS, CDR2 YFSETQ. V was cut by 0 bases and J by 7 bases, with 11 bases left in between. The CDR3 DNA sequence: TGCGCCAGCAGCTTGGCAGGAGCGGGCAATTCACCCCTCCACTTT. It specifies CASSLAGAGNSPLHF.

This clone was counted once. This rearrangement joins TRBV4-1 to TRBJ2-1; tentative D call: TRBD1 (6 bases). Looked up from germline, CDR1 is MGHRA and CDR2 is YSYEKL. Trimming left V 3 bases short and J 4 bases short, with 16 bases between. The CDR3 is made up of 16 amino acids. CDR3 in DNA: TGCGCCAGCAGCCAGCCGGAGGACAGAGAGTACAATGAGCAGTTCTTC. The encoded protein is CASSQPEDREYNEQFF.

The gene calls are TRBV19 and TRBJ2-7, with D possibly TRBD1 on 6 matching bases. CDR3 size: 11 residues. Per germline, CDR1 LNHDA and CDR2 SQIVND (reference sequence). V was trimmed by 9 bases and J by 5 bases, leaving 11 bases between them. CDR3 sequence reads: CASSGVDEQYF. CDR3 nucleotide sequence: TGTGCCAGCTCAGGGGTGGACGAGCAGTACTTC.

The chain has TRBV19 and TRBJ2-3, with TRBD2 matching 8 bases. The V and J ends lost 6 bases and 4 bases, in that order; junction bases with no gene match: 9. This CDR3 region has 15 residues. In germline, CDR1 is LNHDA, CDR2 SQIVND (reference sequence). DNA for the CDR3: TGTGCCAGTAGCTCCCCCGGGACTAGACCAGATACGCAGTATTTT. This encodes CASSSPGTRPDTQYF.

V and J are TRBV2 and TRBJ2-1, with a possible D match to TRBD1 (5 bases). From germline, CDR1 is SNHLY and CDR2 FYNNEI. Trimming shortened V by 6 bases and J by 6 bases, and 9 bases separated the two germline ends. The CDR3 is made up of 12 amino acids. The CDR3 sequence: CASSAQVNEQFF. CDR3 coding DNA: TGTGCCAGCAGCGCACAGGTCAATGAGCAGTTCTTC.

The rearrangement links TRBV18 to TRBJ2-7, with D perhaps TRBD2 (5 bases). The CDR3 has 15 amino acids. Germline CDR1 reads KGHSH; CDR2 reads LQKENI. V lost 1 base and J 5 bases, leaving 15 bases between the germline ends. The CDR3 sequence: CASSPRISGAHEQYF. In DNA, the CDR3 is TGTGCCAGCTCACCACGGATAAGCGGTGCCCACGAGCAGTACTTC.

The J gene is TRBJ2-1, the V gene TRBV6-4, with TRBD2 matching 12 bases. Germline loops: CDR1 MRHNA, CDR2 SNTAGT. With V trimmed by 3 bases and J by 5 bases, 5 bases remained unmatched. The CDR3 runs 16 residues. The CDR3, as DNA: TGTGCCAGCAGTGAGTTTGGACTAGCGGGGCACAATGAGCAGTTCTTC. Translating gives CASSEFGLAGHNEQFF.

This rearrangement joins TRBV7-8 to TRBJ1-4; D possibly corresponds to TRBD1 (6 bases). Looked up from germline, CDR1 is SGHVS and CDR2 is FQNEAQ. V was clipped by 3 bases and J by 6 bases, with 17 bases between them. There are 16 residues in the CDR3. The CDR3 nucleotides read TGTGCCAGCAGCTTTGGGGATCAGGGGAGGTATGAAAAACTGTTTTTT. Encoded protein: CASSFGDQGRYEKLFF. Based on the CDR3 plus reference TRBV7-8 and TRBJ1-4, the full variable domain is GAGVSQSPRYKVAKRGQDVALRCDPISGHVSLFWYQQALGQGPEFLTYFQNEAQLDKSGLPSDRFFAERPEGSVSTLKIQRTQQEDSAVYLCASSFGDQGRYEKLFFGSGTQLSVL.

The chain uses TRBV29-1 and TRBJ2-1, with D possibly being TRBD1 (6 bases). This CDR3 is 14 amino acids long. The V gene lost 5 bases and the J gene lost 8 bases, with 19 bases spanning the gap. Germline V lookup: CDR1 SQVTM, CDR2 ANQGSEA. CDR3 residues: CSVHLRGHDDEQFF. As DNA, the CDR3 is TGCAGCGTTCATCTCAGGGGTCACGACGATGAGCAGTTCTTC.

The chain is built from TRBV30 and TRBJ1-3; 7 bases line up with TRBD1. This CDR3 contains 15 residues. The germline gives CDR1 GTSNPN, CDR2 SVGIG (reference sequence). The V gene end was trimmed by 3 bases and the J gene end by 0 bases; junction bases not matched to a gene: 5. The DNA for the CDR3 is TGTGCCTGGAGCGGGGACAGTAGCTCTGGAAACACCATATATTTT. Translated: CAWSGDSSSGNTIYF. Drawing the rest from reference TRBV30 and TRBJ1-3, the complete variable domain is SQTIHQWPATLVQPVGSPLSLECTVEGTSNPNLYWYRQAAGRGLQLLFYSVGIGQISSEVPQNLSASRPQDRQFILSSKKLLLSDSGFYLCAWSGDSSSGNTIYFGEGSWLTVV.

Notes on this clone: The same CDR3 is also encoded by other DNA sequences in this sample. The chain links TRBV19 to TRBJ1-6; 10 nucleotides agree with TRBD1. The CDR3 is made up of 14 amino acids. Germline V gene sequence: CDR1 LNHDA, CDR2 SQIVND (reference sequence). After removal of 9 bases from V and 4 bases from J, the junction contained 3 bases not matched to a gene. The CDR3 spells CASRTGGYNSPLHF. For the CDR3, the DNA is TGTGCCAGCAGGACAGGGGGTTATAATTCACCCCTCCACTTT.

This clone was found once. For the CDR3, the DNA is TGCAGCGTTGAAGACGGGGTAGGGGACACCTACAATGAGCAGTTCTTC. This translates into CSVEDGVGDTYNEQFF. V and J are TRBV29-1 and TRBJ2-1; tentatively, D is TRBD1 (6 bases). The CDR3 totals 16 residues. Germline-derived CDR1 and CDR2 are SQVTM and ANQGSEA. Deletions cut 0 bases from V and 2 bases from J, with 14 bases between.

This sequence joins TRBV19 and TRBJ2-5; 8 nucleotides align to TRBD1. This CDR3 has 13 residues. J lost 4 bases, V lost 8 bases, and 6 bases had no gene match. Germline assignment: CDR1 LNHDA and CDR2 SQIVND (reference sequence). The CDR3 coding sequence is TGTGCCAGTGAGGACAGGGAAGGAGAGACCCAGTACTTC. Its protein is CASEDREGETQYF. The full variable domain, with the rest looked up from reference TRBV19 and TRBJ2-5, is DGGITQSPKYLFRKEGQNVTLSCEQNLNHDAMYWYRQDPGQGLRLIYYSQIVNDFQKGDIAEGYSVSREKKESFPLTVTSAQKNPTAFYLCASEDREGETQYFGPGTRLLVL.

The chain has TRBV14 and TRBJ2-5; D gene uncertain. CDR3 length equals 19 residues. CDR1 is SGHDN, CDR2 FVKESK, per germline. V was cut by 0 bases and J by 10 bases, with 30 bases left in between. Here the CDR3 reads CASSQDLWVPATELWVQYF. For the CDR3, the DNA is TGTGCCAGCAGCCAAGATTTGTGGGTTCCGGCGACGGAACTTTGGGTCCAGTACTTC.

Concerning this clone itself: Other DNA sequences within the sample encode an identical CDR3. In DNA form, the CDR3 reads TGTGCCAGCAGCCTGGACAGGGGGGACACTGAAGCTTTCTTT. Its protein product is CASSLDRGDTEAFF. V and J are TRBV11-1 and TRBJ1-1, with 10 bases matching TRBD1. Losses at the gene ends were 5 bases for V and 3 bases for J; bases not matched to a gene: 3. This CDR3 comprises 14 residues. Germline V CDR1 and CDR2: SGHAT, FQDESV (reference sequence).

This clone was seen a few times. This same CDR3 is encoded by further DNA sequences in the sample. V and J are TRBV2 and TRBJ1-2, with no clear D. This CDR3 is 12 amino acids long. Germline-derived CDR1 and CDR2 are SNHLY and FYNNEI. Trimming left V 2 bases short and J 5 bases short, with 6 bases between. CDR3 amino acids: CASSEQTYGYTF. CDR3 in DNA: TGTGCCAGCAGTGAACAAACATATGGCTACACCTTC. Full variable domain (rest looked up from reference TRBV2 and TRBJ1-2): EPEVTQTPSHQVTQMGQEVILRCVPISNHLYFYWYRQILGQKVEFLVSFYNNEISEKSEIFDDQFSVERPDGSNFTLKIRSTKLEDSAMYFCASSEQTYGYTFGSGTRLTVV.

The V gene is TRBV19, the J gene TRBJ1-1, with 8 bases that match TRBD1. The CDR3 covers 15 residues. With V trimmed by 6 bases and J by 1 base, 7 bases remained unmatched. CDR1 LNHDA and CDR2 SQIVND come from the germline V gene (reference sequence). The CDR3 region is CASRSFRGQNTEAFF. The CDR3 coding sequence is TGTGCCAGTAGGTCCTTCAGGGGGCAGAACACTGAAGCTTTCTTT. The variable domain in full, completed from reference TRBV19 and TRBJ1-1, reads DGGITQSPKYLFRKEGQNVTLSCEQNLNHDAMYWYRQDPGQGLRLIYYSQIVNDFQKGDIAEGYSVSREKKESFPLTVTSAQKNPTAFYLCASRSFRGQNTEAFFGQGTRLTVV.